These 30 T cell receptor beta chains share one sample of origin, sequenced in a study of T cells in Graves' hyperthyroidism and ophthalmopathy. RNA transcripts were the template for amplifying TCR beta CDR3 regions. HTBI primers were used for first-round RT-PCR of the TCR CDR3. TCRdb reanalysed the multiplex PCR reads using MiXCR and keeps one entry per CDR3 protein. The data hold about 640,000 distinct CDR3 sequences, with under 25% observed a single time. The sample was blood. The source of these receptors is a man younger than 45 with Graves' ophthalmopathy.

This clonotype was seen many times. The genes are TRBV28 and TRBJ2-3; D call uncertain. The V end was cut by 6 bases, the J end by 4 bases, with 8 bases between. The germline V gene has CDR1 MDHEN and CDR2 SYDVKM. This CDR3 has 12 amino acids. The chain's CDR3 is CASRLSADTQYF. The CDR3, as DNA: TGTGCCAGCAGGCTGAGCGCAGATACGCAGTATTTT. The whole variable domain, filled in from reference TRBV28 and TRBJ2-3, reads DVKVTQSSRYLVKRTGEKVFLECVQDMDHENMFWYRQDPGLGLRLIYFSYDVKMKEKGDIPEGYSVSREKKERFSLILESASTNQTSMYLCASRLSADTQYFGPGTRLTVL.

This clonotype turned up a few times. This chain links TRBV3-1 with TRBJ1-1; D is undetermined. This CDR3 spans 16 amino acids. The germline V gene has CDR1 LGHDT and CDR2 YNNKEL (reference sequence). V gave up 7 bases and J gave up 1 base, with 19 bases separating them. The CDR3 nucleotides are TGTGCCAGCAACCCCCCGGGTGGAGCTGAGAACACTGAAGCTTTCTTT. Residues: CASNPPGGAENTEAFF.

Many counts were recorded for this clonotype. The chain is built from TRBV5-1 and TRBJ2-2; perhaps TRBD1 as D (6 bases). The CDR3 loop spans 15 amino acids. CDR1 and CDR2 (germline): SGHRS, YFSETQ. V lost 0 bases to trimming and J lost 0 bases, with 6 bases between them. The CDR3 region has the DNA TGCGCCAGCAGCTTGGGGACAGCGAACACCGGGGAGCTGTTTTTT. It encodes CASSLGTANTGELFF.

This chain connects TRBV27 to TRBJ2-5; D could derive from TRBD1 or TRBD2 (5 bases each). There are 17 residues in the CDR3. V gave up 1 base and J gave up 2 bases, with 17 bases separating them. Per germline, CDR1 MNHEY and CDR2 SMNVEV (reference sequence). The CDR3 is CASSLLFLGRTQETQYF. CDR3 bases: TGTGCCAGCAGTTTATTATTTCTGGGGCGGACTCAAGAGACCCAGTACTTC.

This clonotype was detected a few times. The chain combines TRBV11-2 with TRBJ1-3; D unresolved. V shed 1 base and J shed 0 bases, with 7 bases lying between them. The CDR3 has 15 amino acids. CDR1 SGHAT and CDR2 FQNNGV come from the germline V gene. The CDR3 is CASSLGAISGNTIYF. CDR3 in DNA: TGTGCCAGCAGCTTAGGAGCCATCTCTGGAAACACCATATATTTT.

This clonotype was recorded at least ten times. The chain links TRBV11-2 to TRBJ2-4; D possibly corresponds to TRBD1 (5 bases). The ends were cut back, 4 bases at V and 0 bases at J, with 10 bases in the middle. From germline, CDR1 is SGHAT and CDR2 FQNNGV. This CDR3 is built from 15 residues. The CDR3 sequence is CASSWGSLAKNIQYF. In nucleotides, the CDR3 is TGTGCCAGCAGCTGGGGCAGCTTAGCCAAAAACATTCAGTACTTC. The whole variable domain, filled in from reference TRBV11-2 and TRBJ2-4, reads EAGVAQSPRYKIIEKRQSVAFWCNPISGHATLYWYQQILGQGPKLLIQFQNNGVVDDSQLPKDRFSAERLKGVDSTLKIQPAKLEDSAVYLCASSWGSLAKNIQYFGAGTRLSVL.

This clonotype was seen a handful of times. The rearrangement uses TRBV7-9 and TRBJ2-6; perhaps TRBD2 as D (5 bases). The CDR3 loop spans 15 amino acids. The V end lost 4 bases, the J end lost 3 bases, and 10 bases lay between the germline ends. Per the germline V gene, CDR1 is SEHNR and CDR2 is FQNEAQ (reference sequence). The CDR3 DNA follows: TGTGCCAGCAGCTCCGACCGGGGTGGGGCCAACGTCCTGACTTTC. Encoded protein: CASSSDRGGANVLTF.

Many counts were recorded for this clonotype. This chain connects TRBV3-1 to TRBJ1-2; D unresolved. V gave up 0 bases and J gave up 7 bases, with 12 bases separating them. There are 14 residues in the CDR3. Germline lookup yields CDR1 LGHDT and CDR2 YNNKEL (reference sequence). The CDR3 region has the DNA TGTGCCAGCAGCCAAGAAGCGTCTTCAGGTGGCTACACCTTC. It yields the protein CASSQEASSGGYTF.

The chain is built from TRBV30 and TRBJ2-5; unclear D gene. Per the germline V gene, CDR1 is GTSNPN and CDR2 is SVGIG (reference sequence). V was clipped by 0 bases and J by 2 bases, with 10 bases between them. The CDR3 has 14 amino acids. CDR3 sequence (DNA): TGTGCCTGGAGTGTACCCCCGGTTCAAGAGACCCAGTACTTC. It codes for CAWSVPPVQETQYF.

This clonotype has only a few counts. The chain links TRBV7-2 to TRBJ1-2; D is uncertain. The V end was cut by 1 base, the J end by 8 bases, with 14 bases between. Germline assignment: CDR1 SGHTA and CDR2 FQGNSA. CDR3 size: 14 residues. The CDR3 coding sequence is TGTGCCAGCAGCTTAGGTATAGGGCCGGGCGGCTACACCTTC. Its protein product is CASSLGIGPGGYTF.

V is TRBV6-6 and J is TRBJ1-1, with no clear D. V dropped 0 bases and J dropped 10 bases, with 12 bases sitting between them. This CDR3 comprises 13 residues. The V gene's germline CDR1 is MNHNY and CDR2 SVGAGI (reference sequence). For the CDR3, the DNA is TGTGCCAGCAGTTACTCGAGAACAATGAGAGCTTTCTTT. This encodes CASSYSRTMRAFF.

The V gene is TRBV27, the J gene TRBJ2-6; no clear D gene. V lost 0 bases and J lost 2, with 11 bases in between. Germline lookup yields CDR1 MNHEY and CDR2 SMNVEV (reference sequence). CDR3 length: 17 residues. This CDR3 is CASSLSLRRAGANVLTF. As DNA, the CDR3 is TGTGCCAGCAGTTTATCGCTTCGGCGAGCTGGGGCCAACGTCCTGACTTTC.

This clonotype showed up just once. One base away lies a much larger clone, so this may be a sequencing read error. The chain carries TRBV12-3 or TRBV12-4 and TRBJ1-1; no clear D gene. Trimming cost V 6 bases and J 0 bases, with 23 bases left between them. The CDR3 is 18 residues long. CDR3 in DNA: TGTGCCAGCAGCAACCGAACGGCATATCGCCCCTTGAACACTGAAGCTTTCTTT. This translates into CASSNRTAYRPLNTEAFF.

This clonotype was found a few times. The rearrangement links TRBV6-2 or TRBV6-3 to TRBJ2-7; D is possibly TRBD2 (6 bases). The V and J ends lost 10 bases and 3 bases respectively, with 7 bases between them. The CDR3 runs 10 residues. Germline V gene data show CDR1 as MNHEY and CDR2 as SVGEGT. CDR3 DNA: TGTGCCACCGGGAGCTACGAGCAGTACTTC. Its translation: CATGSYEQYF.

This chain connects TRBV7-2 to TRBJ1-4, with a possible D match to TRBD1 (5 bases). Germline V gene data show CDR1 as SGHTA and CDR2 as FQGNSA. The CDR3 totals 15 residues. With 6 bases removed from V and 8 bases from J, the gap between germline ends came to 19 bases. The CDR3 DNA reads as TGTGCCAGCAGACGAGGGGCAGGGTCGTTCGAAAAACTGTTTTTT. Its protein product is CASRRGAGSFEKLFF.

The chain couples TRBV12-5 to TRBJ2-1; 11 nucleotides match TRBD2. V was pared by 6 bases and J by 7 bases, with 8 bases of the junction left unmatched. Germline V gives CDR1 LGHNT, CDR2 FRNRAP. CDR3 length: 15 amino acids. CDR3 amino acids: CASGLGLAGENEQFF. In DNA, the CDR3 is TGTGCTAGTGGACTTGGACTAGCGGGTGAGAATGAGCAGTTCTTC.

This clonotype was observed many times. The chain is built from TRBV28 and TRBJ2-5; 7 positions match TRBD2. The germline V gene has CDR1 MDHEN and CDR2 SYDVKM. V lost 5 bases to trimming and J lost 3 bases; unmatched junction nucleotides: 6. The CDR3 is 14 residues long. In DNA form, the CDR3 reads TGTGCCAGCAGTAGCGGGACGGCTGAAGAGACCCAGTACTTC. Translating it yields CASSSGTAEETQYF. The full variable domain, completed using reference TRBV28 and TRBJ2-5, is DVKVTQSSRYLVKRTGEKVFLECVQDMDHENMFWYRQDPGLGLRLIYFSYDVKMKEKGDIPEGYSVSREKKERFSLILESASTNQTSMYLCASSSGTAEETQYFGPGTRLLVL.

The chain carries TRBV12-3 or TRBV12-4 and TRBJ1-5; TRBD1 aligns across 10 bases. There are 18 residues in the CDR3. V was pared by 6 bases and J by 3 bases, with 14 bases of the junction left unmatched. The CDR3 sequence: CASSQGAPGQGINQPQHF. DNA for the CDR3: TGTGCCAGCAGCCAAGGGGCCCCGGGACAGGGGATCAATCAGCCCCAGCATTTT.

The chain recombines TRBV25-1 with TRBJ1-6, with 8 bases identical to TRBD1. The CDR3 runs 15 residues. Germline values: CDR1 MGHDK, CDR2 SYGVNS. Germline trimming cut 6 bases from V and 10 bases from J; bases unmatched to any gene: 11. CDR3 in DNA: TGTGCCAGCAGCCCTAACCGGGACAGGCACTCACCCCTCCACTTT. Encoded protein: CASSPNRDRHSPLHF.

This clonotype has ten or more counts. Relative to the germline gene, one junction end is altered; a read error may explain this. The chain joins TRBV5-1 to TRBJ2-3, with 8 bases that match TRBD1. CDR1 and CDR2 from the germline V gene are SGHRS and YFSETQ. This CDR3 is built from 16 residues. The CDR3 spells CASSLAGQGGTDTQYF. For the CDR3, the DNA is TGTGCCAGCAGCTTAGCCGGACAGGGTGGCACAGATACGCAGTATTTT.

This clonotype was found a few times. V and J are TRBV20-1 and TRBJ2-1, with D perhaps matching TRBD2 (7 bases). Germline CDR1 is DFQATT and CDR2 is SNEGSKA (reference sequence). V dropped 5 bases and J dropped 8 bases, with 16 bases sitting between them. The CDR3 contains 13 residues. DNA for the CDR3: TGCAGTGCTGTATCGGGGGGCACGTATGAGCAGTTCTTC. Its protein product is CSAVSGGTYEQFF.

This chain connects TRBV19 to TRBJ2-1; TRBD1 or TRBD2 may be the D gene (6 bases each). Germline V gene sequence: CDR1 LNHDA, CDR2 SQIVND (reference sequence). The CDR3 spans 13 residues. Trimming removed 11 bases from V and 9 bases from J, with 20 bases in between. CDR3 nucleotides: TGTGCCGCCAACAGGGAGGTTGGCGGTGAGCAGTTCTTC. It is translated as CAANREVGGEQFF.

V is TRBV18 and J is TRBJ2-7; TRBD2 aligns across 8 bases. From germline, CDR1 is KGHSH and CDR2 LQKENI. V trimming: 0 bases; J trimming: 2 bases; junction bases outside the gene matches: 3. There are 15 residues in the CDR3. CDR3 region: CASSPPTGLAYEQYF. CDR3 DNA sequence: TGTGCCAGCTCACCACCTACGGGACTAGCCTACGAGCAGTACTTC. Full variable domain (rest looked up from reference TRBV18 and TRBJ2-7): NAGVMQNPRHLVRRRGQEARLRCSPMKGHSHVYWYRQLPEEGLKFMVYLQKENIIDESGMPKERFSAEFPKEGPSILRIQQVVRGDSAAYFCASSPPTGLAYEQYFGPGTRLTVT.

This clonotype was counted many times. The chain employs TRBV30 and TRBJ1-1; 7 nucleotides agree with TRBD1. The CDR3 has 15 amino acids. Losses at the gene ends were 1 base for V and 6 bases for J; bases not matched to a gene: 11. From germline, CDR1 is GTSNPN and CDR2 SVGIG (reference sequence). The CDR3 spells CAWSAIGTVASEAFF. The CDR3 coding sequence is TGTGCCTGGAGTGCTATAGGGACAGTAGCGTCTGAAGCTTTCTTT.

The V gene is TRBV10-2, the J gene TRBJ2-2; D remains unclear. CDR1 is WSHSY, CDR2 SAAADI, per germline. The CDR3 length is 14 residues. Trimming stripped 8 bases from V and 7 bases from J, with 17 bases between. The CDR3, as DNA: TGCGCCAGCGCGGCAGGATCCAGTATCGGGGAGCTGTTTTTT. Residues: CASAAGSSIGELFF.

The rearrangement uses TRBV29-1 and TRBJ2-1, with a possible D match to TRBD1 (5 bases). CDR3 length: 12 amino acids. V lost 4 bases and J lost 5, with 9 bases in between. CDR1 is SQVTM and CDR2 is ANQGSEA in the germline V gene. The CDR3: CSVGGKNNEQFF. The CDR3 nucleotides read TGCAGCGTTGGGGGCAAAAACAATGAGCAGTTCTTC.

The chain carries TRBV4-2 and TRBJ1-4, with TRBD1 as a possible D gene (5 bases). The CDR3 sequence is 15 residues long. The V gene's germline CDR1 is LGHNA and CDR2 YNFKEQ. Trimming left V 0 bases short and J 7 bases short, with 12 bases between. The CDR3 protein is CASSQDYGGSEKLFF. The CDR3 coding sequence is TGTGCCAGCAGCCAAGATTATGGGGGGAGTGAAAAACTGTTTTTT.

This clonotype has a handful of counts. The V gene is TRBV6-1, the J gene TRBJ2-7; 9 positions match TRBD1. The CDR3 has 14 amino acids. CDR1 is MNHNS and CDR2 is SASEGT in the germline V gene. Trimming cost V 6 bases and J 5 bases; bases outside gene matches: 8. CDR3 DNA sequence: TGTGCCAGCAGGACCGGGACAGGGATCAACGAGCAGTACTTC. Translation gives CASRTGTGINEQYF.

V and J are TRBV20-1 and TRBJ2-5, with a possible D match to TRBD2 (5 bases). V lost 7 bases to trimming and J lost 5 bases, with 14 bases between them. Germline loops: CDR1 DFQATT, CDR2 SNEGSKA (reference sequence). The CDR3 covers 12 residues. The CDR3 is CSGTDGGETQYF. CDR3 bases: TGCAGTGGGACGGACGGCGGGGAGACCCAGTACTTC.

This clonotype was seen more than once but under ten times. This chain joins TRBV4-1 and TRBJ1-5, with D unresolved. V lost 6 bases to trimming and J lost 4 bases, with 10 bases between them. This CDR3 region has 13 residues. Per germline, CDR1 MGHRA and CDR2 YSYEKL. Written as DNA, the CDR3 is TGCGCCAGCAGGGCGTCAGGTAATCAGCCCCAGCATTTT. This encodes CASRASGNQPQHF.